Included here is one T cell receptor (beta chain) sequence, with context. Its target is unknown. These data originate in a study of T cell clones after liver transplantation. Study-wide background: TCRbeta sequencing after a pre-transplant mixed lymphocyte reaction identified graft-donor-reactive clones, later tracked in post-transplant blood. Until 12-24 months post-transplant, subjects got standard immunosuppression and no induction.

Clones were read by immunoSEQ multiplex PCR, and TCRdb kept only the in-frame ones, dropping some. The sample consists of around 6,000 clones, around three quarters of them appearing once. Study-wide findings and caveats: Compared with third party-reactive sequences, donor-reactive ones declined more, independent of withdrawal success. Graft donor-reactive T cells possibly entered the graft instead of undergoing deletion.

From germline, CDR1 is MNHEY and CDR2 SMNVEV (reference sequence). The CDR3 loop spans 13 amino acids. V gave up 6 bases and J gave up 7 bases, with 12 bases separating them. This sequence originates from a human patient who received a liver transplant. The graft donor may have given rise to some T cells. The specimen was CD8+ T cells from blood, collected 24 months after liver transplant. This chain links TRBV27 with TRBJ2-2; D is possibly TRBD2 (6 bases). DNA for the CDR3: TGTGCCAGCAGACCCGGGGGAAGCGGGGAGCTGTTTTTT. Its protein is CASRPGGSGELFF.